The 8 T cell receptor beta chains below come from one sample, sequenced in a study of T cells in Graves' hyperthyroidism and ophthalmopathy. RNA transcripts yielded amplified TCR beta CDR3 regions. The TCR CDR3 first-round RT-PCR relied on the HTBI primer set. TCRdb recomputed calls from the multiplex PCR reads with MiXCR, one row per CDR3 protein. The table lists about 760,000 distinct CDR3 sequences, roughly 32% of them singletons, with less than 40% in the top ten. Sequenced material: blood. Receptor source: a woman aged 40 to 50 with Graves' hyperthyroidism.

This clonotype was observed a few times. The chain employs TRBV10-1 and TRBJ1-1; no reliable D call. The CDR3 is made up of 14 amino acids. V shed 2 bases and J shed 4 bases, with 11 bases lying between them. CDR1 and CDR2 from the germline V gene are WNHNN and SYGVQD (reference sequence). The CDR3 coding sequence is TGCGCCAGCAGTGAGAGCGACCGGTCCACTGAAGCTTTCTTT. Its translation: CASSESDRSTEAFF.

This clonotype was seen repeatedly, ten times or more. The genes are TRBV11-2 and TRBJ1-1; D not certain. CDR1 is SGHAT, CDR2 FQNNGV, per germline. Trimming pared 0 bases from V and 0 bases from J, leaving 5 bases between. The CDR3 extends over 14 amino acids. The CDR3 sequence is CASSLELLNTEAFF. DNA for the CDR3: TGTGCCAGCAGCTTAGAACTGCTGAACACTGAAGCTTTCTTT.

CDR3 coding DNA: TGTGCCAGCAATAAGGCAGGAATCTCTGGAAACACCATATATTTT. Translating it yields CASNKAGISGNTIYF. The chain couples TRBV12-3 or TRBV12-4 to TRBJ1-3, with D unclear. CDR3 length: 15 amino acids. Trimming pared 7 bases from V and 0 bases from J, leaving 13 bases between.

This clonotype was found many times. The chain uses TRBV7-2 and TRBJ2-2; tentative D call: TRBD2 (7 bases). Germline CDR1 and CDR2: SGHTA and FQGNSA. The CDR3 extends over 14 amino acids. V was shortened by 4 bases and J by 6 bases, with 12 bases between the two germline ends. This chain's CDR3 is CASSWEGVAGELFF. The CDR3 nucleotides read TGTGCCAGCAGCTGGGAGGGGGTCGCCGGGGAGCTGTTTTTT.

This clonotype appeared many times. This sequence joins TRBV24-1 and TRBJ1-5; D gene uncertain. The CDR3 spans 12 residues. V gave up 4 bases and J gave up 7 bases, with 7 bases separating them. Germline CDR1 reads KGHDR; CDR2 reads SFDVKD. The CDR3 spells CATSDSDQPQHF. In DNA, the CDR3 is TGTGCCACCAGTGACTCGGACCAGCCCCAGCATTTT.

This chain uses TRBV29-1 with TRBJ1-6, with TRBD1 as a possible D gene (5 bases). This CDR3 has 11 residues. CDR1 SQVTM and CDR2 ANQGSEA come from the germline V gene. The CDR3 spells CSPRQTSPLHF. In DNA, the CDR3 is TGCAGTCCGAGACAGACTTCACCCCTCCACTTT.

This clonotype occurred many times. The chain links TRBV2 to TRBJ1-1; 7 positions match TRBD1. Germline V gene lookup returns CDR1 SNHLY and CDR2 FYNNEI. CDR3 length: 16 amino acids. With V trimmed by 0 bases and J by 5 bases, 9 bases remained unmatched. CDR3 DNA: TGTGCCAGCAGTGAAGCTGGGACAGCCGTTAGTACTGAAGCTTTCTTT. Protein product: CASSEAGTAVSTEAFF.

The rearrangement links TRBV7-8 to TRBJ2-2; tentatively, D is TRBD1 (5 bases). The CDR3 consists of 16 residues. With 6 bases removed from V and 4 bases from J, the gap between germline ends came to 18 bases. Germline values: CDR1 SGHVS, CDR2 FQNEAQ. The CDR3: CASSPGVGAGTGELFF. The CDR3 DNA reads TGTGCCAGCAGTCCTGGTGTTGGGGCCGGCACCGGGGAGCTGTTTTTT.